One sample yielded the 18 T cell receptor beta chains listed below, sequenced in a study of tumor-infiltrating lymphocytes in primary liver carcinoma. Both blood RNA, taken from unsorted whole blood, and germline DNA were extracted. cDNA specific to TCR beta was made from around 530 ng of total RNA, with a constant-region primer employed for priming. What produced the TCR beta libraries was three nested multiplex PCR rounds using slightly modified ARM-PCR. Both of the initial two PCR rounds ran for around 9 cycles and employed TRBV1-TRBV30 forward primers alongside a C-beta reverse primer. TCRdb reprocessed the multiplex PCR reads with MiXCR, giving one entry per CDR3 protein. The sample includes fewer than 350,000 distinct CDR3 sequences, about 61% of them seen just once. Material for sequencing was peripheral blood. These receptor sequences come from a man aged 35-49 years with primary liver carcinoma and hepatitis B virus infection.

Note on this clonotype: This may be a read error: a much more frequent sequence differs by one nucleotide. The rearrangement joins TRBV10-2 to TRBJ1-5; 7 nucleotides match TRBD1. The CDR3 has 14 amino acids. In germline, CDR1 is WSHSY, CDR2 SAAADI. V shed 6 bases, J shed 3 bases, and the junction held 5 bases outside the gene matches. The CDR3, as DNA: TGCGCCAGCAGCGATAAGGGGGCCAATCAGCCCCAGCATTTT. Protein: CASSDKGANQPQHF.

The V gene is TRBV12-5, the J gene TRBJ2-5; 10 bases fit TRBD1. The CDR3 length is 14 residues. J gave up 9 bases and V 6 bases, and 10 bases lay outside the gene matches. Germline assignment: CDR1 LGHNT and CDR2 FRNRAP. CDR3 bases: TGTGCTAGTGGCACAAGACAGGGGGCGAGGGCCCAGTACTTC. It translates to CASGTRQGARAQYF.

V and J are TRBV6-6 and TRBJ2-4; 7 bases line up with TRBD2. CDR1 and CDR2 from the germline V gene are MNHNY and SVGAGI (reference sequence). This CDR3 has 12 amino acids. Trimming took 10 bases from V and 7 from J; bases not matched to a gene: 7. The CDR3 sequence: CANIWGGNIQYF. The CDR3 region has the DNA TGTGCCAACATATGGGGAGGGAACATTCAGTACTTC.

Only one count was recorded for this clonotype. A read error may be the cause here, since a much bigger clone is one base away. The chain combines TRBV5-4 with TRBJ2-6; D is tentatively TRBD1 or TRBD2 (6 bases each). The CDR3 has 15 amino acids. Germline loops: CDR1 SGHNT, CDR2 YYREEE (reference sequence). The CDR3 loop reads CASSLPGAGVNVLTF. The DNA for the CDR3 is TGTGCCAGCAGCTTGCCGGGGGCAGGGGTCAACGTCCTGACTTTC.

The V and J genes are TRBV11-2 and TRBJ2-2; the D gene is possibly TRBD2 (5 bases). The germline gives CDR1 SGHAT, CDR2 FQNNGV. The CDR3 totals 14 residues. With 8 bases removed from V and 10 bases from J, the gap between germline ends came to 20 bases. DNA for the CDR3: TGTGCCAGCGCCCGCCGAGGGAACATCGTGGAGCTGTTTTTT. The encoded protein is CASARRGNIVELFF.

Turning to this clonotype: This CDR3 fails to terminate in the conserved phenylalanine or tryptophan, so it likely reflects a read error. V is TRBV11-2 and J is TRBJ2-1; D gene ambiguous. V gave up 2 bases and J gave up 10 bases, with 12 bases separating them. The CDR3 extends over 13 amino acids. CDR1 is SGHAT, CDR2 FQNNGV, per germline. Here the CDR3 reads CASSLISMSEQFL. For the CDR3, the DNA is TGTGCCAGCAGCTTAATCAGTATGTCGGAGCAGTTCTTA.

This clonotype has ten or more counts. The chain links TRBV14 to TRBJ1-4, with a tentative D call TRBD1 (5 bases). Germline CDR1 reads SGHDN; CDR2 reads FVKESK. This CDR3 is built from 13 residues. The V end lost 4 bases, the J end lost 3 bases, and 6 bases lay between the germline ends. CDR3: CASSRGANEKLFF. The CDR3 bases are TGTGCCAGCAGCCGGGGGGCTAATGAAAAACTGTTTTTT.

The chain recombines TRBV10-1 with TRBJ2-1, with no clear D. CDR3 length: 13 amino acids. Trimming pared 6 bases from V and 4 bases from J, leaving 10 bases between. The V gene's germline CDR1 is WNHNN and CDR2 SYGVQD (reference sequence). The CDR3 loop reads CASRTAVYNEQFF. The CDR3 nucleotides read TGCGCCAGCAGGACGGCGGTGTACAATGAGCAGTTCTTC.

With respect to this clonotype: The junction differs from germline at one of its ends, possibly a read error. The chain carries TRBV5-4 and TRBJ1-5, with a possible D match to TRBD1 (5 bases). From germline, CDR1 is SGHNT and CDR2 YYREEE (reference sequence). The CDR3 length is 15 residues. The CDR3 spells CSSSLAGGTGQPQHF. The CDR3 bases are TGTTCCAGCAGCTTGGCCGGGGGGACGGGTCAGCCCCAGCATTTT.

About this clonotype: A read error is possible here, since a much larger clone lies one base away. V is TRBV29-1 and J is TRBJ1-1, with D unclear. The CDR3 has 10 amino acids. CDR1 and CDR2 (germline): SQVTM, ANQGSEA. Trimming removed 3 bases from V and 6 bases from J, with 5 bases in between. CDR3: CSVDPAEAFF. The CDR3 region has the DNA TGCAGCGTTGATCCGGCTGAAGCTTTCTTT.

About this clonotype: At one end, the junction sequence differs from germline, possibly due to a read error. In nucleotides, the CDR3 is TGTGCCAGCAGATTAGGTGGGGCAAAATACGAGCAGTACTTC. Amino acids: CASRLGGAKYEQYF. The chain uses TRBV11-2 and TRBJ2-7; D is perhaps TRBD1 (5 bases). There are 14 residues in the CDR3. Germline V gene sequence: CDR1 SGHAT, CDR2 FQNNGV.

This clonotype was detected only once. Compared with germline, one end of the junction differs, possibly owing to a read error. The chain is built from TRBV29-1 and TRBJ2-5, with 7 nucleotides matching TRBD2. The CDR3 length is 14 residues. Germline values: CDR1 SQVTM, CDR2 ANQGSEA. The CDR3 DNA sequence: TGTAGCGTATGGGCTGGCGGGAGCCAAGAGACCCAGTACTTC. It translates to CSVWAGGSQETQYF. The full variable domain, in which reference TRBV29-1 and TRBJ2-5 provide the parts outside the CDR3, is SAVISQKPSRDICQRGTSLTIQCQVDSQVTMMFWYRQQPGQSLTLIATANQGSEATYESGFVIDKFPISRPNLTFSTLTVSNMSPEDSSIYLCSVWAGGSQETQYFGPGTRLLVL.

As regards this clonotype: Since a much larger clone is just one base distant, this may be a read error. This rearrangement joins TRBV12-3 or TRBV12-4 to TRBJ1-4; D uncertain. The CDR3 is 14 residues long. Trimming took 4 bases from V and 0 from J, leaving 6 bases between them. Here the CDR3 DNA reads TGTGCCAGCAGTTCTACTCCAACTAATGAAAAACTGTTTTTT. Translation gives CASSSTPTNEKLFF.

Worth noting for this clonotype: A read error may be the cause here, since a much bigger clone is one base away. This CDR3 reads CTSSQAGRGGTEAFF. CDR3 sequence (DNA): TGCACCAGCAGCCAAGCGGGGAGGGGGGGCACTGAAGCTTTCTTT. The chain combines TRBV4-1 with TRBJ1-1, with D possibly matching TRBD1 (6 bases). The CDR3 length is 15 residues. Germline V lookup: CDR1 MGHRA, CDR2 YSYEKL.

This chain joins TRBV19 and TRBJ2-3, with D perhaps matching TRBD1 (6 bases). This CDR3 region has 13 residues. CDR1 is LNHDA, CDR2 SQIVND, per germline (reference sequence). Trimming shortened V by 8 bases and J by 3 bases, and 12 bases separated the two germline ends. The CDR3 bases are TGTGCCAGTGGAAACAGGGTGACAGATACGCAGTATTTT. Translation gives CASGNRVTDTQYF.

About this clonotype: At one of its ends the junction is not consistent with the germline gene, which may arise from a read error. V usage is TRBV11-1 and J usage is TRBJ2-2; D is possibly TRBD1 or TRBD2 (5 bases each). The CDR3 loop spans 16 amino acids. Germline CDR1 SGHAT, CDR2 FQDESV (reference sequence). This chain's CDR3 is CASSLIWDRNTEELFF. The CDR3 DNA reads as TGTGCCAGCAGCTTAATTTGGGACCGGAACACCGAGGAGCTGTTTTTT.

This clonotype has only a few counts. The chain recombines TRBV11-2 with TRBJ2-3; TRBD1 matches at 9 bases. The V gene end was trimmed by 5 bases and the J gene end by 10 bases; junction bases not matched to a gene: 13. Germline CDR1 and CDR2: SGHAT and FQNNGV. This CDR3 is built from 15 residues. The CDR3 nucleotides are TGTGCCAGCAGCCGGACAGGGGCGGGCACAAATGCGCAGTATTTT. Residues: CASSRTGAGTNAQYF.

To note about this clonotype: A single base separates this from a much larger clone, so it may be a read error. V usage is TRBV4-1 and J usage is TRBJ2-7, with 7 bases identical to TRBD2. This CDR3 comprises 14 residues. CDR1 MGHRA and CDR2 YSYEKL come from the germline V gene. V was pared by 4 bases and J by 5 bases, with 8 bases of the junction left unmatched. CDR3 amino acids: CASSPRGGVNEQYF. The CDR3 DNA is TGCGCCAGCAGCCCCCGGGGAGGGGTCAACGAGCAGTACTTC.